This T cell receptor (beta chain) comes out of a study of T cells in Graves' hyperthyroidism and ophthalmopathy. Study information: Before any treatment, at initial diagnosis, peripheral blood was collected.

This clonotype was seen ten or more times. What it binds is unknown. Trimming shortened V by 6 bases and J by 0 bases, and 15 bases separated the two germline ends. From germline, CDR1 is SEHNR and CDR2 FQNEAQ (reference sequence). The CDR3 sequence is 15 residues long. Study-level points and caveats: Researchers found most expanded thyroid clonotypes above 0.001 in blood as well.

Lactation, pregnancy, other autoimmune disease or uncontrolled infection led to exclusion of patients. Regions amplified from RNA transcripts were the TCR beta CDR3 regions. An initial round of RT-PCR targeting the TCR CDR3 relied on the HTBI primer set. TCRdb itself ran the multiplex PCR reads through MiXCR, one entry per CDR3 protein. The sample shows about 380,000 distinct CDR3 sequences, 15% to 20% of them seen only once. The rearrangement links TRBV7-9 to TRBJ2-7, with D unclear. This receptor was obtained from a man between 18 and 29 years old with Graves' ophthalmopathy. The sample comprised blood. CDR3 nucleotide sequence: TGTGCCAGCAGTACTCGACTTACTGACTCCTACGAGCAGTACTTC. This translates into CASSTRLTDSYEQYF.